The sample holds a few counts of the clone carrying this T cell receptor (beta chain). Its antigen is unidentified. PCR was performed a second time for roughly 7 to 11 cycles using a sample-barcoded 5' primer and a J-beta primer mix. TCRdb redid the calling of the 5' RACE reads with MiXCR, one entry per CDR3 protein. The table includes 1.5 million to 2 million distinct CDR3 sequences, 25% to 30% detected once. This sample stems from a study of blood T cells in healthy people across ages. Overall study findings and caveats: Both higher diversity and more naive CD4+ cells marked long-lived donors when set against aged donors.

The CDR3 spans 13 residues. Germline CDR1 reads LNHDA; CDR2 reads SQIVND (reference sequence). The germline V and J ends were trimmed by 3 bases and 4 bases, with 9 bases remaining between them. Each sample yielded at least 6 million isolated PBMCs. The TCR sequence derives from a woman in her twenties or thirties in good health. The chain combines TRBV19 with TRBJ2-5; maybe TRBD2 (5 bases). The sequenced sample consisted of blood. CDR3 sequence: CASSMVEGETQYF. The CDR3 nucleotides are TGTGCCAGTAGTATGGTCGAGGGAGAGACCCAGTACTTC.